This T cell receptor beta chain comes out of a study of shared clonotypes between healthy human individuals. Assay runs were performed at deep level. The repertoire was sequenced with immunoSEQ multiplex PCR; TCRdb's copy has only in-frame clones and lacks some. Of about 980,000 clones in the sample, 76% are singletons; the top ten hold about 1.5%. All donors were Caucasian adults living in Nashville, Tennessee. This clone came up a few times. Deletions cut 0 bases from V and 2 bases from J, with 8 bases between. Looked up from germline, CDR1 is LGHNA and CDR2 is YSLEER. The CDR3 is made up of 15 amino acids.

The rearrangement uses TRBV4-3 and TRBJ2-4; D gene ambiguous. The source material was memory CD4+ T cells sorted from blood. Subset described: CD45RA-negative fraction. The source is a man younger than 30 in good health. In nucleotides, the CDR3 is TGCGCCAGCAGCCAAGAACCCGGGCCCAAAAACATTCAGTACTTC. As protein: CASSQEPGPKNIQYF.